This T cell receptor beta chain was found in a study of molecular identifiers for immune sequencing clone quantification. In its sample, this clonotype was seen a few times. CDR1 is SEHNR, CDR2 FQNEAQ, per germline (reference sequence). Trimming removed 5 bases at V and 5 bases at J, with 7 bases between. This CDR3 has 12 residues. TCRdb analysed the PCR reads with MiXCR anew, one entry per CDR3 protein. The top ten clones hold about 0.84% of a sample with around 480,000 distinct CDR3 sequences, around a fifth of them seen once. Material for sequencing was naive CD8+ T cells from blood, with Jurkat cell RNA spiked in. Subset denoted: FACS-sorted CD8+CD4-CCR7+CD45RA+ naive T cells. This TCR came from a human donor in good health. Some libraries in this study had Jurkat cell RNA spiked in. The genes are TRBV7-9 and TRBJ2-1, with no clear D. CDR3 sequence reads: CASSRLNNEQFF. The CDR3 bases are TGTGCCAGCAGCCGACTGAACAATGAGCAGTTCTTC.